This TCR beta chain was sequenced for a study of blood T cell repertoires in COVID-19. Looking at the study overall: Collection of acute and convalescent COVID-19 samples took place in the United States, Italy and Spain. Sources were T cells, B-cell-depleted T cells, or PBMCs; the material itself was cDNA or gDNA.

Germline trimming cut 0 bases from V and 6 bases from J; bases unmatched to any gene: 7. Germline V lookup: CDR1 LGHDT, CDR2 YNNKEL (reference sequence). There are 16 residues in the CDR3. In the original processing: Estimation of nucleated cell counts relied on the amplification of reference gene primers. Sequenced by immunoSEQ multiplex PCR; TCRdb stores in-frame clones only, minus some. V and J calls plus clone size are reproduced from that table; the DNA served to infer D and trimming. The sample has approximately 230,000 clones; around 82% are singletons. This clone was observed a handful of times.

The origin of this receptor is an elderly man with acute or convalescent COVID-19. Sequencing was done on a sample of peripheral blood. The chain has TRBV3-1 (or the pseudogene TRBV3-2) and TRBJ2-1, with TRBD2 matching 8 bases. The CDR3 region has the DNA TGTGCCAGCAGCCAAGAGGTTTTTGCGGGAGGCAATGAGCAGTTCTTC. Its translation: CASSQEVFAGGNEQFF.